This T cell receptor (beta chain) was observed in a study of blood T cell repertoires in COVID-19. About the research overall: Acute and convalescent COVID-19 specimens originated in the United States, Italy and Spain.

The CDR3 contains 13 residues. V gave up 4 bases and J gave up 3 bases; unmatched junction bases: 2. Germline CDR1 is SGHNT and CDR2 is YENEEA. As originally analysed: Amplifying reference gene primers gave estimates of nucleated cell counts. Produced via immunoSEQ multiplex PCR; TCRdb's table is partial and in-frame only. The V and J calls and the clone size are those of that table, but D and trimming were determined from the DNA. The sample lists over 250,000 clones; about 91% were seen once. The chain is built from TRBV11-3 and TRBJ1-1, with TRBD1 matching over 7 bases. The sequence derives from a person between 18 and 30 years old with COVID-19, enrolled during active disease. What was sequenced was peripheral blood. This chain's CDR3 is CASSYQGDTEAFF. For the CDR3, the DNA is TGTGCCAGCAGCTATCAGGGGGACACTGAAGCTTTCTTT.